This T cell receptor (beta chain) appears in the sequencing data of a study of blood T cells in healthy people across ages. Notes on the study in general: The long-lived group displayed more naive CD4+ cells, plus higher diversity, than the aged donors did.

The CDR3 is 13 residues long. CDR1 is ENHRY, CDR2 SYGVKD, per germline. The V gene lost 2 bases and the J gene lost 0 bases, with 2 bases spanning the gap. The second PCR ran roughly 7 to 12 cycles with a sample-barcoded 5' primer and J-beta primers. TCRdb ran MiXCR on the 5' RACE reads and lists one entry per CDR3 protein. Seen here are hundreds of thousands of distinct CDR3 sequences, 49% observed once, and the top ten hold roughly 30%. The study recruited healthy Caucasian donors from Russia who were aged about 6 to 95. This clonotype was seen more than once but under ten times. Its antigen remains unidentified.

Source material: blood. This receptor was identified in a woman aged 60-70 years in good health. J is TRBJ1-3 and V is TRBV10-3; D is uncertain. Here the CDR3 reads CAISEVSGNTIYF. DNA of the CDR3: TGTGCCATCAGTGAGGTCTCTGGAAACACCATATATTTT.